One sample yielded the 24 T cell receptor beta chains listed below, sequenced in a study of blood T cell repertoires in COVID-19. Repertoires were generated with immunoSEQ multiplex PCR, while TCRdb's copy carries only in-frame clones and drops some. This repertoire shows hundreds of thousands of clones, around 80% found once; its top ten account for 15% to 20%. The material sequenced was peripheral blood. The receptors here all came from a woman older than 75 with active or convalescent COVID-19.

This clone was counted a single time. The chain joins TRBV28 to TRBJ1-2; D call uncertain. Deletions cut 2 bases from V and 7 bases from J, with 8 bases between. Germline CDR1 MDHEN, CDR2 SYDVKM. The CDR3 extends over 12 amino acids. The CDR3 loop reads CASSLGRGGYTF. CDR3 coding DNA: TGTGCCAGCAGTTTAGGGCGTGGTGGCTACACCTTC.

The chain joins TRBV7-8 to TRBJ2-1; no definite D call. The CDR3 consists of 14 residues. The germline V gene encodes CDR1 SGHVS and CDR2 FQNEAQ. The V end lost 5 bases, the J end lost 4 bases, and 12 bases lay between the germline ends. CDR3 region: CASSPQYSYNEQFF. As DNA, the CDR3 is TGTGCCAGCAGCCCCCAGTATTCTTACAATGAGCAGTTCTTC. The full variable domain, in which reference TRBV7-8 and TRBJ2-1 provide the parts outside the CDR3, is GAGVSQSPRYKVAKRGQDVALRCDPISGHVSLFWYQQALGQGPEFLTYFQNEAQLDKSGLPSDRFFAERPEGSVSTLKIQRTQQEDSAVYLCASSPQYSYNEQFFGPGTRLTVL.

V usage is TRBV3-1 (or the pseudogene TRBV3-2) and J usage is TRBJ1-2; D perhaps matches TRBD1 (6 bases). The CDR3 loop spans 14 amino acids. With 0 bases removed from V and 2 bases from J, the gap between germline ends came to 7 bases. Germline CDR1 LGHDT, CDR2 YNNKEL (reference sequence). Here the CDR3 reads CASSQDRGNYGYTF. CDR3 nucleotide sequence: TGTGCCAGCAGCCAAGACAGGGGAAACTATGGCTACACCTTC.

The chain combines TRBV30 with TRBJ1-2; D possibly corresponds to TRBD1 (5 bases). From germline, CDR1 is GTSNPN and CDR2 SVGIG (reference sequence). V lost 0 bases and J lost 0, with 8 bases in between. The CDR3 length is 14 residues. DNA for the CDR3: TGTGCCTGGAGTGTGCAGGGCCCTAACTATGGCTACACCTTC. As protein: CAWSVQGPNYGYTF. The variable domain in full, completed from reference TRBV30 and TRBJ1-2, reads SQTIHQWPATLVQPVGSPLSLECTVEGTSNPNLYWYRQAAGRGLQLLFYSVGIGQISSEVPQNLSASRPQDRQFILSSKKLLLSDSGFYLCAWSVQGPNYGYTFGSGTRLTVV.

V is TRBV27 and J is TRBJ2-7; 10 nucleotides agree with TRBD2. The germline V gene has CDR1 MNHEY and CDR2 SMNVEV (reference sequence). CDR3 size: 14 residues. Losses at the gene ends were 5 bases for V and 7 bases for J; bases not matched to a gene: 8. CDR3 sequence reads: CASSPSGRAREQYF. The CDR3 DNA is TGTGCCAGCAGTCCAAGCGGGAGGGCTAGGGAGCAGTACTTC.

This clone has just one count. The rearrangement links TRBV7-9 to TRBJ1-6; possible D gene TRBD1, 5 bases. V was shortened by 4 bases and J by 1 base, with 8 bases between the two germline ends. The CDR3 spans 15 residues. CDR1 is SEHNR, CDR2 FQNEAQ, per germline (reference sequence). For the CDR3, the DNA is TGTGCCAGCAGCTCCAGGGTTTCCTATAATTCACCCCTCCACTTT. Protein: CASSSRVSYNSPLHF. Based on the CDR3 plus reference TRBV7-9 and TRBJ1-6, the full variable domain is DTGVSQNPRHKITKRGQNVTFRCDPISEHNRLYWYRQTLGQGPEFLTYFQNEAQLEKSRLLSDRFSAERPKGSFSTLEIQRTEQGDSAMYLCASSSRVSYNSPLHFGNGTRLTVT.

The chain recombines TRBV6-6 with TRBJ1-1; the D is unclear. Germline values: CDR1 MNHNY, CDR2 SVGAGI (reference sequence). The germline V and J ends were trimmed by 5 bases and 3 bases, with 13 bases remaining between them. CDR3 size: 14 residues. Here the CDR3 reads CASSPSYADTEAFF. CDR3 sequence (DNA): TGTGCCAGCAGTCCCAGTTACGCCGACACTGAAGCTTTCTTT.

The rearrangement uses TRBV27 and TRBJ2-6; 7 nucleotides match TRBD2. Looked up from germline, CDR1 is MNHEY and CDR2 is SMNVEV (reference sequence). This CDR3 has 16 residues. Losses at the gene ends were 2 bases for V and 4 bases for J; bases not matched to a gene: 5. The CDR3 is CASSLTSVSGANVLTF. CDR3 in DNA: TGTGCCAGCAGTTTAACTAGCGTCTCGGGGGCCAACGTCCTGACTTTC.

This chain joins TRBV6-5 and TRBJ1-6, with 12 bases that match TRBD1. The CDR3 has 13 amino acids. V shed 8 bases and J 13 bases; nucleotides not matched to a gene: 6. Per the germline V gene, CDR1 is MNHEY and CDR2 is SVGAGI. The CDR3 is CASQGQGALPLHF. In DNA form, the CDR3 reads TGTGCCAGCCAGGGACAGGGGGCCCTCCCCCTCCACTTT.

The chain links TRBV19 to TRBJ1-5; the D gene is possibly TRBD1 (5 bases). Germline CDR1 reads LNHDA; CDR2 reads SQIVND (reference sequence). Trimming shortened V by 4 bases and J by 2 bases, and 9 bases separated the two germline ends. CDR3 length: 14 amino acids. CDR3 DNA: TGTGCCAGTAGTACAGGGTTAGGCAATCAGCCCCAGCATTTT. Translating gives CASSTGLGNQPQHF.

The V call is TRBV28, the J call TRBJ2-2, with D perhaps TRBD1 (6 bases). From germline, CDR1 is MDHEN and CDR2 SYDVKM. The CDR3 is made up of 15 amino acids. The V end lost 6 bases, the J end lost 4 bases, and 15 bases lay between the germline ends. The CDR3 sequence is CASRLQGLFTGELFF. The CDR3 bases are TGTGCCAGCAGGCTTCAGGGGTTATTCACCGGGGAGCTGTTTTTT.

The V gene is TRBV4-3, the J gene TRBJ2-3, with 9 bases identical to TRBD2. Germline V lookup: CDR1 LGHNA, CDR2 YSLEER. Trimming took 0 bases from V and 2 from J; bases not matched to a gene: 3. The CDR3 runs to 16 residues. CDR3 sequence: CASSQEREGYTDTQYF. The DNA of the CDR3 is TGCGCCAGCAGCCAAGAGCGGGAGGGGTACACAGATACGCAGTATTTT.

CDR3: CAISKGSGANVLTF. CDR3 in DNA: TGTGCAATCTCAAAGGGGTCTGGGGCCAACGTCCTGACTTTC. J is TRBJ2-6 and V is TRBV7-2; tentatively, D is TRBD1 (5 bases). Germline loops: CDR1 SGHTA, CDR2 FQGNSA. The CDR3 is made up of 14 amino acids.

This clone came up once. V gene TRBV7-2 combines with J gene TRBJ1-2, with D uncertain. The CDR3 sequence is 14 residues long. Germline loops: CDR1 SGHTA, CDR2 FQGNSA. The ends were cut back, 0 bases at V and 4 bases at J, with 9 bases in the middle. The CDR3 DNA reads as TGTGCCAGCAGCTTAGCTGTAGGGAGCTATGGCTACACCTTC. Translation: CASSLAVGSYGYTF. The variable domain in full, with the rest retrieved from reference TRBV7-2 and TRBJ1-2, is GAGVSQSPSNKVTEKGKDVELRCDPISGHTALYWYRQSLGQGLEFLIYFQGNSAPDKSGLPSDRFSAERTGGSVSTLTIQRTQQEDSAVYLCASSLAVGSYGYTFGSGTRLTVV.

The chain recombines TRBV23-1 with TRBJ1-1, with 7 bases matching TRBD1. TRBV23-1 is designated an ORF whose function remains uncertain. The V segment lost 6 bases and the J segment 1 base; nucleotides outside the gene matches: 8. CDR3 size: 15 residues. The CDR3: CASRDKQGPNTEAFF. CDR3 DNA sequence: TGCGCCAGCAGAGATAAACAGGGGCCGAACACTGAAGCTTTCTTT.

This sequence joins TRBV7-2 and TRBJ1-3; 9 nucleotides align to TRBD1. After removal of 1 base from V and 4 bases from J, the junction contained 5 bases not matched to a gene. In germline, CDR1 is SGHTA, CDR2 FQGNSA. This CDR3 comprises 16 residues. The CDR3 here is CASSLVGTGRGNTIYF. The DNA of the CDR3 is TGTGCCAGCAGCTTAGTTGGGACAGGGCGGGGAAACACCATATATTTT.

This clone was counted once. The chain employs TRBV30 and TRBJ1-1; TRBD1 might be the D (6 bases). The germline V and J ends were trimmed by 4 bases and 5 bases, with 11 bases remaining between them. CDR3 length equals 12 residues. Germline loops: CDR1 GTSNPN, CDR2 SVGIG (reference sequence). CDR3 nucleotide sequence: TGTGCCTGGAAGGGGGGGGCGACTGAAGCTTTCTTT. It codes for CAWKGGATEAFF.

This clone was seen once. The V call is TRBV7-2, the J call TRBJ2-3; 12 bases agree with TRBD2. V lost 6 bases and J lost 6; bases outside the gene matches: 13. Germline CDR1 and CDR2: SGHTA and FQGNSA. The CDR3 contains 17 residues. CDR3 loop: CASRRTSGAWGSDTQYF. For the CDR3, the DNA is TGTGCCAGCAGACGGACTAGCGGGGCCTGGGGCTCGGATACGCAGTATTTT.

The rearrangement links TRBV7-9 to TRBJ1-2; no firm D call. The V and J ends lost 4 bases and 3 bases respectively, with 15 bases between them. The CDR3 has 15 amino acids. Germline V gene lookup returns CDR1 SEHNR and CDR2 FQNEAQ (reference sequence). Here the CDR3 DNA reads TGTGCCAGCAGCTCCCAGGTTGCTGGGTACTATGGCTACACCTTC. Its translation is CASSSQVAGYYGYTF.

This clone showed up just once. The CDR3 DNA is TGTGCCAGCTCACCTGCAACTAGCGGAGATACGCAGTATTTT. Its translation: CASSPATSGDTQYF. The chain combines TRBV18 with TRBJ2-3, with 8 bases identical to TRBD2. There are 14 residues in the CDR3. Germline lookup yields CDR1 KGHSH and CDR2 LQKENI. V was pared by 3 bases and J by 5 bases, with 4 bases of the junction left unmatched.

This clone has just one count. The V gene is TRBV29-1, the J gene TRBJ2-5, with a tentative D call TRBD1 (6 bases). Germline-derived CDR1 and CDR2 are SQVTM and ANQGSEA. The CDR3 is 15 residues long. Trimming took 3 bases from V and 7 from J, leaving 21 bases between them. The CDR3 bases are TGCAGCGTTGAGTACCCAAGGACAATAGGGGGGACCCAGTACTTC. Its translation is CSVEYPRTIGGTQYF.

The CDR3 loop is CASSPFSGGMEDGYTF. Written as DNA, the CDR3 is TGTGCCAGCTCACCGTTTTCAGGGGGCATGGAGGATGGCTACACCTTC. The V and J genes are TRBV18 and TRBJ1-2; 8 nucleotides match TRBD1. The germline V gene encodes CDR1 KGHSH and CDR2 LQKENI. This CDR3 spans 16 amino acids. V lost 3 bases and J lost 6; bases outside the gene matches: 12.

The CDR3 reads CSASEGLTTYEQYF. DNA of the CDR3: TGCAGTGCTAGTGAGGGACTTACTACCTACGAGCAGTACTTC. This rearrangement joins TRBV20-1 to TRBJ2-7; the D gene is possibly TRBD2 (6 bases). Per the germline V gene, CDR1 is DFQATT and CDR2 is SNEGSKA (reference sequence). The V end was cut by 3 bases, the J end by 2 bases, with 14 bases between. The CDR3 runs 14 residues.

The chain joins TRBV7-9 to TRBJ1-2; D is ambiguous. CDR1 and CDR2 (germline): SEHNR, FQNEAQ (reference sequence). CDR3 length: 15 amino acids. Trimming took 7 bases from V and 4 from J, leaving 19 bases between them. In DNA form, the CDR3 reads TGTGCCAGCACCTCAGATCTCGTCCCTCGCTATGGCTACACCTTC. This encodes CASTSDLVPRYGYTF. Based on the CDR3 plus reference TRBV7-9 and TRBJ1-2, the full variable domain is DTGVSQNPRHKITKRGQNVTFRCDPISEHNRLYWYRQTLGQGPEFLTYFQNEAQLEKSRLLSDRFSAERPKGSFSTLEIQRTEQGDSAMYLCASTSDLVPRYGYTFGSGTRLTVV.